One T cell receptor beta chain is described in this entry. Its antigen is not yet known. The sample holds no much larger clone one base away, and base qualities are not on file. This specimen comes from a study of cytomegalovirus exposure and HLA in healthy donors (dated by TCRdb to about 2017). Describing the broader study: According to a later analysis, one platform produced both the 120 validation repertoires and the 550 to 800 repertoires of the first cohort. The study aimed to test whether signatures of past pathogen exposure could be identified by cataloging public T cell receptors. Besides the first cohort of roughly 660 subjects, a separate validation cohort made up of over 95 different subjects was used. To predict cytomegalovirus infection status, the study brought together high-throughput TCR immunosequencing, statistical association of individual TCRs with disease status, and machine learning. Study-wide findings and limitations: In both the original and validation cohorts, the classifier was reported to diagnose cytomegalovirus status with high specificity and sensitivity. A later analysis found that TCRs clustered in the first cohort also tended to co-occur in the roughly 120 validation repertoires, with 94% of cluster scores above 0. Most TCR sequences were observed very rarely across donors, whereas some public TCRs were present in many individuals. In the study, roughly 160 TCR beta chains were listed as associated with cytomegalovirus. A few of the identified cytomegalovirus-associated TCR beta chains were confirmed in vitro to be specific for cytomegalovirus antigens. A later analysis lacked HLA typing for the validation cohort, so it scored co-occurrence in that cohort across all 120 or so repertoires. It was suggested by the authors that the approach could potentially be generalized to other disease states and immunological phenotypes.

Preparation of the library involved the immunoSEQ multiplex PCR assay. The study's processing was this. A statistical classification framework was built to diagnose cytomegalovirus status from the catalog of TCR beta chain sequences. TCRdb retrieved this table from immuneACCESS and kept in-frame rearrangements only. Not all clones are present; in checked studies, unresolved V genes account for under half, and no reason is known for the remainder. D and trimming were read from the DNA, whereas the V and J calls and clone size are those reported in that table. The sample table contains approximately 110,000 clones; only one count was recorded for approximately 86% of them. The ten largest clones represent 4% of the sample. The donors belonged to the validation cohort of over a hundred subjects, which was separate from the 666-subject first cohort. The clonotype comes from a woman younger than 35 in good health and CMV-seropositive. The sequenced sample was PBMCs.

The bases read TGTGCCAGCAGCTTAGGAGTCGGCGGGGAGACCCAGTACTTC. Translated, this is CASSLGVGGETQYF. In this chain, TRBV13 is recombined with TRBJ2-5; a weak D assignment points to TRBD2 (5 bases agree). Relative to germline, V is 0 bases shorter and J is 5 bases shorter, with 10 bases between their ends. The germline V gene (reference sequence) gives CDR1 as PRHDT and CDR2 as FYEKMQ. From the cysteine up to the phenylalanine, the CDR3 has a length of 14 residues. Kept here is only the CDR3 DNA, which spans 42 bases and is read in frame from base 1.